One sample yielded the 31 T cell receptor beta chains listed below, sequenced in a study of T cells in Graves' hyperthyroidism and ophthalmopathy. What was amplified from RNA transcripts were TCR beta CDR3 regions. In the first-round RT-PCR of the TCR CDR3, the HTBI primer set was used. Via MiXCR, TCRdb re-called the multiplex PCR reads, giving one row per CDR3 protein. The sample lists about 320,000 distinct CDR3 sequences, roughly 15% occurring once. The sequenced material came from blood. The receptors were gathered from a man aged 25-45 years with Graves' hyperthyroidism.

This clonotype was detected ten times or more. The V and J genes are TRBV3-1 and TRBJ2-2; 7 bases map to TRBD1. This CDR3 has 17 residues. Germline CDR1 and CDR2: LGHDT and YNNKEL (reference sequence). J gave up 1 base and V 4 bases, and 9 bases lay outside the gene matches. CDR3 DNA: TGTGCCAGCAGCCGCCGACAGGGCCCGAGGAACACCGGGGAGCTGTTTTTT. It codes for CASSRRQGPRNTGELFF.

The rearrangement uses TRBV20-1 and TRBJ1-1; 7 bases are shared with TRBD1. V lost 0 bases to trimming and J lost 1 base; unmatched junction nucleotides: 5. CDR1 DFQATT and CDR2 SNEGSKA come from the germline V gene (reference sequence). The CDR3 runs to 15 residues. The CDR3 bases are TGCAGTGCTAGAGATATTAGGACAGGGAACACTGAAGCTTTCTTT. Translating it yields CSARDIRTGNTEAFF.

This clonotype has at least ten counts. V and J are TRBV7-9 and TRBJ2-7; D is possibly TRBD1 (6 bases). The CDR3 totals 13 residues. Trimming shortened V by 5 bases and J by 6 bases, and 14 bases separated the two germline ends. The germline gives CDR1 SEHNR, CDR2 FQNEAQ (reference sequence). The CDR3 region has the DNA TGTGCCAGCAGCCGCGGACAGCCTGGCGAGCAGTACTTC. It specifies CASSRGQPGEQYF.

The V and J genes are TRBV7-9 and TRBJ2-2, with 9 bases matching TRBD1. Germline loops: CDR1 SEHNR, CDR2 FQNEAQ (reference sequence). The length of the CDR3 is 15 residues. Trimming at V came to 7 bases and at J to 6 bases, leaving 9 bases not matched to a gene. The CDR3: CASTRDRVVAGELFF. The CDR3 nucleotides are TGTGCCAGCACCCGGGACAGGGTTGTAGCCGGGGAGCTGTTTTTT.

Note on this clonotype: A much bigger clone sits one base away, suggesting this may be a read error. The CDR3 sequence: CASSYQQGRNEQFF. The CDR3 DNA reads as TGTGCCAGCAGTTACCAACAGGGGAGGAACGAGCAGTTCTTC. V gene TRBV6-5 combines with J gene TRBJ2-1; the D gene is possibly TRBD1 (7 bases). This CDR3 contains 14 residues. Trimming shortened V by 2 bases and J by 10 bases, and 15 bases separated the two germline ends. Germline V CDR1 and CDR2: MNHEY, SVGAGI.

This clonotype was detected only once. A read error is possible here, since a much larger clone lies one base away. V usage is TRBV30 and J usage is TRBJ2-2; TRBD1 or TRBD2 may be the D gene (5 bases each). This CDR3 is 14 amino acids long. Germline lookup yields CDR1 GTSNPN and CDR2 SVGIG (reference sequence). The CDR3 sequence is CVWTWGANTGELFF. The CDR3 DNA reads TGTGTCTGGACATGGGGAGCGAACACCGGGGAGCTGTTTTTT.

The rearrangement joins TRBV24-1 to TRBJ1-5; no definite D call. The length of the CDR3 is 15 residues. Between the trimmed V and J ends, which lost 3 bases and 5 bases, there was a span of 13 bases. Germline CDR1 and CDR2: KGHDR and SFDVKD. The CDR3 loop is CATSDLPPFYQPQHF. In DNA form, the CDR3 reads TGTGCCACCAGTGATCTCCCCCCCTTTTATCAGCCCCAGCATTTT.

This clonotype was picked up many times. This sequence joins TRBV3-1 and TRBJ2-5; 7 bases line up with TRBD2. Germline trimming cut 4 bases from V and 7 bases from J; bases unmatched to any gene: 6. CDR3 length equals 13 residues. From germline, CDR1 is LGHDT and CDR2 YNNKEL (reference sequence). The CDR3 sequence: CASSRREGWTQYF. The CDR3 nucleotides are TGTGCCAGCAGCCGAAGGGAGGGGTGGACCCAGTACTTC.

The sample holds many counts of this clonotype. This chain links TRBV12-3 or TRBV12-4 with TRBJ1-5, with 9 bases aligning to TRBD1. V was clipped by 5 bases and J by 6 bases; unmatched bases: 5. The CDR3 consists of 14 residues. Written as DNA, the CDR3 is TGTGCCAGCAGTCGGGACAGGGATTTTCAGCCCCAGCATTTT. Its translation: CASSRDRDFQPQHF.

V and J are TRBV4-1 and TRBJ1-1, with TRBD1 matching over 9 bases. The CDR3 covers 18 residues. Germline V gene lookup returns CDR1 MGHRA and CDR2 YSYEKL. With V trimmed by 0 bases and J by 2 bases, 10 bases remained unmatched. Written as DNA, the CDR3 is TGCGCCAGCAGCCAAGACCCTTACGGGACAGGGACAAACACTGAAGCTTTCTTT. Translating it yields CASSQDPYGTGTNTEAFF.

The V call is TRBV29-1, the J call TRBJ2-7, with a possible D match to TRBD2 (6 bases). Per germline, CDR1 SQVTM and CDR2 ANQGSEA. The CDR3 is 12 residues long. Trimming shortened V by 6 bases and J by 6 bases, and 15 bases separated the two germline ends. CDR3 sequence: CSVGTGVFEQYF. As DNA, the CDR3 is TGCAGCGTAGGCACGGGAGTGTTCGAGCAGTACTTC.

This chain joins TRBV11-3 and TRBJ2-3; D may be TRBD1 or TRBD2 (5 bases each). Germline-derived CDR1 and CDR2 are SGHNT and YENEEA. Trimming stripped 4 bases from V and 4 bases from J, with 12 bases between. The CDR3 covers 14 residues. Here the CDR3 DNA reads TGTGCCAGCAGCTCAGGGACCTTGGCAGATACGCAGTATTTT. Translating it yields CASSSGTLADTQYF.

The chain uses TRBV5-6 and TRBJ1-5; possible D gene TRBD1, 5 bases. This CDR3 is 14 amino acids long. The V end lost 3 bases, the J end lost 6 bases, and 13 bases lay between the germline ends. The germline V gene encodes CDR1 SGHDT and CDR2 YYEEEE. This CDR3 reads CASSWGGIGQPQHF. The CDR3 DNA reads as TGTGCCAGCAGCTGGGGGGGGATTGGTCAGCCCCAGCATTTT.

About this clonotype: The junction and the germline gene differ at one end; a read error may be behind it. The CDR3 region is CATSRDSNRYNEQIF. CDR3 bases: TGTGCCACCAGCAGAGATTCCAACAGGTACAATGAGCAGATCTTC. The chain carries TRBV15 and TRBJ2-1; tentatively, D is TRBD1 (5 bases). The germline V gene has CDR1 LNHNV and CDR2 YYDKDF (reference sequence). The CDR3 covers 15 residues.

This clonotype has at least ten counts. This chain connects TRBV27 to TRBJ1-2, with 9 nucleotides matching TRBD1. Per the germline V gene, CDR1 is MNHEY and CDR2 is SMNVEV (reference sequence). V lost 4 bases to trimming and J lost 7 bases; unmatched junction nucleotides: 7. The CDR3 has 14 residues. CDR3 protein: CASSSGTGRSGYTF. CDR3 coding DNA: TGTGCCAGCAGTTCAGGGACAGGGAGGAGTGGCTACACCTTC.

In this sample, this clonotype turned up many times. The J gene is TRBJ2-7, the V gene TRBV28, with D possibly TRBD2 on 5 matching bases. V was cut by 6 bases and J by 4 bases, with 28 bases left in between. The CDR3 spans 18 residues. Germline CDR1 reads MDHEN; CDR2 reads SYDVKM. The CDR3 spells CASRMRTLVRPGDYEQYF. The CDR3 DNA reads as TGTGCCAGCAGAATGCGGACTTTGGTCAGGCCCGGTGATTACGAGCAGTACTTC.

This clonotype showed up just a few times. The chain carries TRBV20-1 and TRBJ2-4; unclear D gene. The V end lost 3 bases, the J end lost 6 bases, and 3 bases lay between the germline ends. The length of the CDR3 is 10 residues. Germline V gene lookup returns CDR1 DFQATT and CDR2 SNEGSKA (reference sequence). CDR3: CSARVNIQYF. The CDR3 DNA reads TGCAGTGCTAGGGTAAACATTCAGTACTTC.

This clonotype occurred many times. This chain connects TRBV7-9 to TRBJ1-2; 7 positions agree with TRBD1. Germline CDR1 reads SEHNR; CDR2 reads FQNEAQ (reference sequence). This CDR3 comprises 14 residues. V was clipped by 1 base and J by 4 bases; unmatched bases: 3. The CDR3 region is CASSLGDRAYGYTF. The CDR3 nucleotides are TGTGCCAGCAGCTTAGGGGACAGAGCCTATGGCTACACCTTC.

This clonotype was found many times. The CDR3 region is CASSRAGAGYEQYF. CDR3 DNA sequence: TGTGCCAGCAGCCGAGCGGGAGCTGGTTACGAGCAGTACTTC. This chain connects TRBV7-2 to TRBJ2-7; 8 nucleotides line up with TRBD2. The junction had 7 bases not matched to a gene; V was cut back by 5 bases and J by 4 bases. CDR3 size: 14 residues. Per germline, CDR1 SGHTA and CDR2 FQGNSA. Drawing the rest from reference TRBV7-2 and TRBJ2-7, the complete variable domain is GAGVSQSPSNKVTEKGKDVELRCDPISGHTALYWYRQSLGQGLEFLIYFQGNSAPDKSGLPSDRFSAERTGGSVSTLTIQRTQQEDSAVYLCASSRAGAGYEQYFGPGTRLTVT.

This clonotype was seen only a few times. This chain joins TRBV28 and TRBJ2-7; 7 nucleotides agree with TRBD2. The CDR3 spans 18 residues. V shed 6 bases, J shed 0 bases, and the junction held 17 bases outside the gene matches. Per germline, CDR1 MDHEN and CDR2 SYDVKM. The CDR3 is CASRLLLATAGSSYEQYF. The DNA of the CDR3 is TGTGCCAGCAGACTCCTACTCGCCACAGCGGGATCCTCCTACGAGCAGTACTTC.

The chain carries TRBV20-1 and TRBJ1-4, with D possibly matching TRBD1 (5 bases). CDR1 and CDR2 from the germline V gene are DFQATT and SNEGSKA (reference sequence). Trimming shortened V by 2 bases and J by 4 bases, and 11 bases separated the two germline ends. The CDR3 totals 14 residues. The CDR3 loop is CSARIGTVNEKLFF. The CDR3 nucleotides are TGCAGTGCTAGAATCGGGACGGTTAATGAAAAACTGTTTTTT.

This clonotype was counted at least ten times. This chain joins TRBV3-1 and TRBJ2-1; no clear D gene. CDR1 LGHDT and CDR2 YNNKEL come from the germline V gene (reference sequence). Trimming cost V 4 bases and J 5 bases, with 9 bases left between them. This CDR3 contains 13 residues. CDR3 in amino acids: CASSLNENNEQFF. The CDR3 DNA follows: TGTGCCAGCAGCCTAAACGAAAACAATGAGCAGTTCTTC.

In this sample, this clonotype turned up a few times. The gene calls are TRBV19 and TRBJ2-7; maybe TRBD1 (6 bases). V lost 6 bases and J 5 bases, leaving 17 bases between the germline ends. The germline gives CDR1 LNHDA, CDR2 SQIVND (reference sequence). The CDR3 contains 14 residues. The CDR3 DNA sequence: TGTGCCAGTAGCCCCTGGGGGCTGGGGGACGAGCAGTACTTC. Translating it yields CASSPWGLGDEQYF.

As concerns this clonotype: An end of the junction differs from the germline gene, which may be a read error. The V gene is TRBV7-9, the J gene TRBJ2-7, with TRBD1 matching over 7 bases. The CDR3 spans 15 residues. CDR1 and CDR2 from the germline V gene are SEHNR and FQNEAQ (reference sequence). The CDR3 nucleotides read TGTGCCAGCAGCTTAACAGGGGAAACTTCCTCCGAGCAGTACTTC. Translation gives CASSLTGETSSEQYF. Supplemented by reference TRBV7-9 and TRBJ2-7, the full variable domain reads DTGVSQNPRHKITKRGQNVTFRCDPISEHNRLYWYRQTLGQGPEFLTYFQNEAQLEKSRLLSDRFSAERPKGSFSTLEIQRTEQGDSAMYLCASSLTGETSSEQYFGPGTRLTVT.

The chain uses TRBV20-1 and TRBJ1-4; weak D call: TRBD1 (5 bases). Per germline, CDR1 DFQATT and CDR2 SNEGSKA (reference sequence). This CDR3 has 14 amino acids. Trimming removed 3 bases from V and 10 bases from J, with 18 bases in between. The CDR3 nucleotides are TGCAGTGCTAGCTCCTCCCGAGGGGCGGGAAAACTGTTTTTT. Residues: CSASSSRGAGKLFF.

The CDR3 here is CASSLATNNEQFF. CDR3 nucleotide sequence: TGTGCCAGCAGCTTAGCGACAAACAATGAGCAGTTCTTC. This chain connects TRBV13 to TRBJ2-1; no clear D. Germline lookup yields CDR1 PRHDT and CDR2 FYEKMQ (reference sequence). CDR3 length: 13 amino acids. Trimming left V 1 base short and J 5 bases short, with 6 bases between.

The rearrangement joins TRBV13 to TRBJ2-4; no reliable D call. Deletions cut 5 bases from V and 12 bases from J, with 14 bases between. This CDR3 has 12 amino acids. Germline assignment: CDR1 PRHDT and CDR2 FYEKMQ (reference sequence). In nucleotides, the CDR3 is TGTGCCAGCAGCCCAGGCCGCGTGGCTCAGTACTTC. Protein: CASSPGRVAQYF. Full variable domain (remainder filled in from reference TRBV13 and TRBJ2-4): AAGVIQSPRHLIKEKRETATLKCYPIPRHDTVYWYQQGPGQDPQFLISFYEKMQSDKGSIPDRFSAQQFSDYHSELNMSSLELGDSALYFCASSPGRVAQYFGAGTRLSVL.

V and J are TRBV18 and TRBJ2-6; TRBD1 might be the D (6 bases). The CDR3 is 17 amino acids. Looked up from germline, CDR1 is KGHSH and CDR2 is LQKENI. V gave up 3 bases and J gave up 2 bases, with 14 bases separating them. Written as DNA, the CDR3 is TGTGCCAGCTCACCGTTACAGGGATCAACTGGGGCCAACGTCCTGACTTTC. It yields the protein CASSPLQGSTGANVLTF.

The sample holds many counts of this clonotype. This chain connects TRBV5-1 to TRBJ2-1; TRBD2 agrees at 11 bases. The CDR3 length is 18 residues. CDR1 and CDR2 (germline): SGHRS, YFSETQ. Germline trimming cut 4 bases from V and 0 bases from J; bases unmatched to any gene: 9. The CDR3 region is CASSTTSGTKNSYNEQFF. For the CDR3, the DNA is TGCGCCAGCAGCACGACTAGCGGGACGAAGAACTCCTACAATGAGCAGTTCTTC.

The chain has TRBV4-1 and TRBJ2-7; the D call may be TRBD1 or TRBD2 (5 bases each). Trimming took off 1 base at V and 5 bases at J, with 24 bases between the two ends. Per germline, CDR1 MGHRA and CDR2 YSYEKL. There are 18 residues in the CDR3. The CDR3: CASSQGLVRDGGKNEQYF. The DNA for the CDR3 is TGCGCCAGCAGCCAAGGGTTGGTCAGAGATGGGGGAAAAAACGAGCAGTACTTC.

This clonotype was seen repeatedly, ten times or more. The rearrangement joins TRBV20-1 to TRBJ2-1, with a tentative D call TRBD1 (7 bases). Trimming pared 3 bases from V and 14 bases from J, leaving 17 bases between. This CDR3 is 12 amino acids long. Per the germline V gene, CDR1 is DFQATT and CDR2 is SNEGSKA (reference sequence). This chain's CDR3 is CSARARTGGKFF. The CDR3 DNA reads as TGCAGTGCTAGGGCTAGGACAGGAGGGAAGTTCTTC.